This TCR beta chain stems from a study of T cells in localized non-small cell lung cancer (TCRdb year 2020). General notes on the study: The study examined T cell repertoires in 200 to 250 patients with early-stage NSCLC and compared tumors with uninvolved tumor-adjacent lungs. Of the NSCLC patients, 120 to 150 were male and about a hundred were female, and the mean age was approximately 64 years. All 250 or so NSCLC patients in the cohort were treatment-naive and had localized lung tumors that were resected. Study-level results and caveats: Because multi-region tumor sequencing was not done, intratumor heterogeneity could not be ruled out. Because the study design was exploratory, TCR variables were selected using unadjusted p-values without false-discovery rate correction. A median of approximately 62 of the top 100 tumor clones turned up in the paired uninvolved adjacent lung, and 25 to 30 of those clones also ranked among the top 100 of that same adjacent lung. Longer overall survival was associated with higher T cell density in blood, whereas shorter survival was associated with higher clonality in adjacent lung. Uninvolved tumor-adjacent lung showed the highest T cell clonality, higher than tumor, which suggests more focused antigenic responses in the uninvolved tumor-adjacent lung.

Via the germline V gene (reference sequence), CDR1 is SEHNR and CDR2 FQNEAQ. The CDR3 numbers 15 residues from cysteine through phenylalanine. This entry keeps only the CDR3 DNA: 45 bases, framed from base 1. Trimming takes 1 base off V and 5 bases off J; junction bases not matched to a gene: 5. At diagnosis, peripheral blood, uninvolved tumor-adjacent lung and tumor were collected and were preserved as a mix of fresh-frozen and FFPE material. For TCR repertoire profiling, the blood samples were analyzed as peripheral blood mononuclear cells. The immunoSEQ Assay was used to sequence TCR beta CDR3 regions from DNA. As for the authors' bioinformatics: T cell density was computed as TCR beta template counts normalized to usable DNA estimated by amplifying housekeeping genes. The preseqR package was used to estimate richness by extrapolating to 400,000 templates for PBMC samples and to 120,000 templates for tissue samples. Clonality was defined by subtracting Pielou's evenness from one. Tissue-enriched TCRs were identified through differential abundance testing performed on productive amino-acid clonotypes, with a minimum total count of 5 and an alpha of 0.1. The Jaccard Index and the Morisita Overlap Index were used to measure how much the repertoires overlapped between compartments. GLIPH grouped TCR beta CDR3s together with public tetramer-defined viral CDR3s, and a viral motif had to include at least three viral sequences and also show V-gene enrichment. Here the immuneACCESS table is served through TCRdb, limited to in-frame sequences with V and J called. Missing clones are a known gap in these copies; in checked studies unresolved V genes cover under half, and the rest lacks a known reason. D and trimming come from the DNA, and the V and J calls and clone size come from that table. The sample table holds 23,000 or so clones, of which approximately 84% were seen once. 5.8% of the sample comes from the top ten.

This clone was observed once. Its antigen target is currently unknown. No base quality values were provided; no much bigger clone lies one nucleotide off. The source is a male donor at least 60 years old with stage II squamous cell lung carcinoma. Recombination joined TRBV7-9 with TRBJ2-5, and 9 junctional nucleotides match TRBD2. Material: peripheral blood, obtained before any cancer treatment. The DNA is as follows: TGTGCCAGCAGCTTAGGCGGGGGGGCTACCGAGACCCAGTACTTC. Translated, this gives CASSLGGGATETQYF.